The T cell receptor (beta chain) under discussion was sequenced for a study of CD8 T cells in ankylosing spondylitis. This clonotype has at least ten counts. The V end lost 5 bases, the J end lost 1 base, and 7 bases lay between the germline ends. The CDR3 has 13 amino acids. Per germline, CDR1 SGHRS and CDR2 YFSETQ. TCRdb re-called the 5' RACE reads with MiXCR, one entry per CDR3 protein. In the table there are about 130,000 distinct CDR3 sequences, around 9.7% of which are singletons. This TCR was sampled from a male donor with ankylosing spondylitis or in good health (not recorded which). The sample comprised blood, either unsorted or a sorted T cell fraction (not recorded which). The chain recombines TRBV5-1 with TRBJ1-5; D might be TRBD1 (5 bases). CDR3 in DNA: TGCGCCAGCAGAAGGGACAGCAATCAGCCCCAGCATTTT. Translating gives CASRRDSNQPQHF.